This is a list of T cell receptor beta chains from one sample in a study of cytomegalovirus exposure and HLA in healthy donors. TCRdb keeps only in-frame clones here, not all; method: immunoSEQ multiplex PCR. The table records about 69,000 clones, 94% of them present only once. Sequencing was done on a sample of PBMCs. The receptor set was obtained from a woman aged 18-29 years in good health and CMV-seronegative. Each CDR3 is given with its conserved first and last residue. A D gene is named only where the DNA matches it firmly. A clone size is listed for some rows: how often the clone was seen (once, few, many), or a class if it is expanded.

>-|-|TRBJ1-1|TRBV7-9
CASSSPPPGTEAFF
TGTGCCAGCAGCTCCCCCCCGCCCGGGACTGAAGCTTTCTTT
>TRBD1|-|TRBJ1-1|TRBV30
CAWGQGGTEAFF
TGTGCCTGGGGACAGGGCGGCACTGAAGCTTTCTTT
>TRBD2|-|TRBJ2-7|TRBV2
CASSELAGGSYEQYF
TGTGCCAGCAGTGAGCTAGCGGGAGGGTCCTACGAGCAGTACTTC
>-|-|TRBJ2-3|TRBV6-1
CASTLRDTDTQYF
TGTGCCAGCACGTTGCGGGACACAGATACGCAGTATTTT
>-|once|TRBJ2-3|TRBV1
CTSSQDLVLAGGPRSDTQYF
TGCACCAGCAGCCAAGATCTTGTACTAGCGGGAGGGCCGAGGTCAGATACGCAGTATTTT
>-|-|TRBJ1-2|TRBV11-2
CASSSSLDSQAGYTF
TGTGCCAGCAGCTCCTCCCTGGACAGTCAAGCTGGCTACACCTTC
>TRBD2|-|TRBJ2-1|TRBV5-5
CASSYLRTSVNEQFF
TGTGCCAGCAGCTACTTAAGGACTAGCGTCAATGAGCAGTTCTTC
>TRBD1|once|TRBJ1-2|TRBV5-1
CASSLDRGYGYTF
TGCGCCAGCAGCTTAGACAGGGGCTATGGCTACACCTTC
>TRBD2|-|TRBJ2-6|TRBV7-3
CASSPGGAGANVLTF
TGTGCCAGCAGCCCGGGGGGAGCTGGGGCCAACGTCCTGACTTTC
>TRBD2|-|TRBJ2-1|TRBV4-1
CASSQREGIIGEQFF
TGCGCCAGCAGCCAGCGGGAGGGGATTATTGGTGAGCAGTTCTTC
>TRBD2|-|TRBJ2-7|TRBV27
CASSLTGGTGQYF
TGTGCCAGCAGTTTGACGGGGGGGACTGGGCAGTACTTC
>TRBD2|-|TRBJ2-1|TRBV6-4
CASICSGSSYNEQFF
TGTGCCAGCATTTGTAGCGGGAGCTCCTACAATGAGCAGTTCTTC
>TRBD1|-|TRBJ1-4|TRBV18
CASSPPLLDRGRGNEKLFF
TGTGCCAGCTCACCACCGCTCTTGGACAGGGGGCGGGGGAATGAAAAACTGTTTTTT
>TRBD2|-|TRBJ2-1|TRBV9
CASSVSRGASYNEQFF
TGTGCCAGCAGCGTCTCGCGGGGGGCTTCGTACAATGAGCAGTTCTTC
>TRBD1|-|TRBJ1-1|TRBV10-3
CAIGTGGGYAFF
TGTGCCATCGGGACAGGGGGTGGTTATGCTTTCTTT
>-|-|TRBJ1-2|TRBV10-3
CAISDDSLYGYTF
TGTGCCATCAGTGACGACAGTCTCTATGGCTACACCTTC
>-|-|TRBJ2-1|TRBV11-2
CASSPSWATEQFF
TGTGCCAGCAGCCCCAGTTGGGCTACTGAGCAGTTCTTC